This note documents a single T cell receptor (beta chain) sequence. V shed 3 bases and J 7 bases; nucleotides not matched to a gene: 5. Germline loops: CDR1 LGHNA, CDR2 YSLEER. The CDR3 loop spans 16 amino acids. These data belong to a study of blood T cell repertoires in COVID-19. Study overall: Both acute and convalescent COVID-19 samples were obtained from the United States, Italy and Spain.

In the authors' workflow: Amplification of reference gene primers provided the estimated nucleated cell counts. The protocol was immunoSEQ multiplex PCR, while the TCRdb copy is restricted to in-frame clones and leaves out a portion. From that table come the V and J calls and clone size; the DNA was used to work out D and trimming. Of approximately 180,000 clones detected, approximately 83% appear once; the ten largest clones hold 2.5% to 3.5%. This receptor was taken from a man in his 60s with acute or convalescent COVID-19. The specimen sequenced was peripheral blood. The chain links TRBV4-3 to TRBJ1-6, with 11 bases that match TRBD1. CDR3 coding DNA: TGCGCCAGCAGCCAGGGTGGGACAGGGGGAAATTCACCCCTCCACTTT. Translating gives CASSQGGTGGNSPLHF.